One and the same sample provided the 32 T cell receptor beta chains below, sequenced in a study of cytomegalovirus exposure and HLA in healthy donors. This PCR relied on a set of 60 Vbeta primers and 13 Jbeta primers. Clones were sequenced by immunoSEQ multiplex PCR, and TCRdb holds only the in-frame ones, with some missing. The sample includes 150,000 to 250,000 clones, about 82% of them seen just once. What was sequenced was PBMCs. The receptors originated from a woman between 45 and 65 years old in good health and CMV-seronegative.

The chain uses TRBV10-1 and TRBJ2-1, with 7 bases aligning to TRBD1. J lost 4 bases, V lost 2 bases, and 8 bases had no gene match. The CDR3 length is 16 residues. The germline V gene has CDR1 WNHNN and CDR2 SYGVQD (reference sequence). The CDR3 spells CASSEDRVPPYNEQFF. CDR3 sequence (DNA): TGCGCCAGCAGTGAGGACAGGGTTCCTCCGTACAATGAGCAGTTCTTC.

CDR3 protein: CASSLTTGPYNEQFF. For the CDR3, the DNA is TGCGCCAGCAGCTTAACGACAGGGCCCTACAATGAGCAGTTCTTC. The chain recombines TRBV5-1 with TRBJ2-1; 7 positions match TRBD1. The CDR3 runs 15 residues. J gave up 2 bases and V 2 bases, and 4 bases lay outside the gene matches. From germline, CDR1 is SGHRS and CDR2 YFSETQ.

The V and J genes are TRBV11-2 and TRBJ2-7; D is possibly TRBD2 (5 bases). The CDR3 covers 15 residues. The V gene lost 5 bases and the J gene lost 0 bases, with 14 bases spanning the gap. Germline V CDR1 and CDR2: SGHAT, FQNNGV. The CDR3 region is CASSRLFGSSYEQYF. In nucleotides, the CDR3 is TGTGCCAGCAGCCGGCTTTTTGGGAGCTCCTACGAGCAGTACTTC.

The rearrangement joins TRBV7-3 to TRBJ1-1, with D possibly being TRBD1 (6 bases). The CDR3 is made up of 15 amino acids. Germline lookup yields CDR1 SGHTA and CDR2 FQGTGA. V lost 2 bases and J lost 1, with 11 bases in between. CDR3 sequence: CASSLSGVGNTEAFF. The CDR3 nucleotides read TGTGCCAGCAGCTTATCAGGGGTGGGGAACACTGAAGCTTTCTTT.

The rearrangement joins TRBV11-2 to TRBJ1-1; D remains unclear. V gave up 3 bases and J gave up 4 bases, with 27 bases separating them. The CDR3 runs 19 residues. CDR1 is SGHAT and CDR2 is FQNNGV in the germline V gene. Here the CDR3 DNA reads TGTGCCAGCAGCTTGGCGAGGGAGACCGGTGAAAGAATGAGCACTGAAGCTTTCTTT. Protein: CASSLARETGERMSTEAFF.

The count of this clone is one. The chain couples TRBV29-1 to TRBJ1-1, with 7 bases that match TRBD1. This CDR3 comprises 13 residues. CDR1 and CDR2 (germline): SQVTM, ANQGSEA. The J segment lost 5 bases and the V segment lost 1 base, leaving 4 bases of the junction unmatched. In DNA, the CDR3 is TGCAGCGTTGAAGGAGACAGGGAGACTGAAGCTTTCTTT. It translates to CSVEGDRETEAFF. Full variable domain (remainder filled in from reference TRBV29-1 and TRBJ1-1): SAVISQKPSRDICQRGTSLTIQCQVDSQVTMMFWYRQQPGQSLTLIATANQGSEATYESGFVIDKFPISRPNLTFSTLTVSNMSPEDSSIYLCSVEGDRETEAFFGQGTRLTVV.

This chain joins TRBV7-2 and TRBJ1-5; no definite D call. Trimming took off 1 base at V and 7 bases at J, with 11 bases between the two ends. CDR1 and CDR2 from the germline V gene are SGHTA and FQGNSA. This CDR3 contains 14 residues. The CDR3 nucleotides are TGTGCCAGCAGCTTAGATCGGAGAGGACAGCCCCAGCATTTT. Encoded protein: CASSLDRRGQPQHF.

CDR3: CASSRTSGRTRTGELFF. The CDR3 DNA reads TGCGCCAGCAGTAGGACTAGCGGGAGGACGAGGACCGGGGAGCTGTTTTTT. The chain combines TRBV10-1 with TRBJ2-2, with 14 bases lining up with TRBD2. This CDR3 contains 17 residues. CDR1 and CDR2 from the germline V gene are WNHNN and SYGVQD (reference sequence). The junction had 7 bases not matched to a gene; V was cut back by 5 bases and J by 5 bases.

V gene TRBV25-1 combines with J gene TRBJ2-2; D is possibly TRBD2 (6 bases). The CDR3 length is 16 residues. Trimming took off 4 bases at V and 4 bases at J, with 16 bases between the two ends. Germline loops: CDR1 MGHDK, CDR2 SYGVNS. The CDR3 here is CASSGPGTLFTGELFF. The CDR3 DNA reads TGTGCCAGCAGTGGTCCCGGGACTCTGTTCACCGGGGAGCTGTTTTTT.

The CDR3 region is CASTPRLRTGRHNEQFF. The CDR3, as DNA: TGTGCCAGCACCCCCCGGTTGCGGACAGGACGACACAATGAGCAGTTCTTC. The V gene is TRBV7-2, the J gene TRBJ2-1; 7 bases line up with TRBD1. This CDR3 is built from 17 residues. The trim removed 7 bases at V and 5 bases at J, leaving 17 bases unmatched. Germline V gene data show CDR1 as SGHTA and CDR2 as FQGNSA. The variable domain in full, with the rest retrieved from reference TRBV7-2 and TRBJ2-1, is GAGVSQSPSNKVTEKGKDVELRCDPISGHTALYWYRQSLGQGLEFLIYFQGNSAPDKSGLPSDRFSAERTGGSVSTLTIQRTQQEDSAVYLCASTPRLRTGRHNEQFFGPGTRLTVL.

The sample holds one count of this clone. The chain uses TRBV30 and TRBJ2-3, with 7 positions matching TRBD2. This CDR3 contains 15 residues. Germline V gene data show CDR1 as GTSNPN and CDR2 as SVGIG (reference sequence). J gave up 6 bases and V 3 bases, and 12 bases lay outside the gene matches. For the CDR3, the DNA is TGTGCCTGGAGGGAGGGAGGGGCGCTGCGGGATACGCAGTATTTT. Translated: CAWREGGALRDTQYF.

The chain carries TRBV27 and TRBJ2-7; the D gene is possibly TRBD1 (5 bases). The CDR3 is made up of 12 amino acids. V shed 6 bases and J shed 0 bases, with 6 bases lying between them. Looked up from germline, CDR1 is MNHEY and CDR2 is SMNVEV (reference sequence). The CDR3: CASRGASYEQYF. As DNA, the CDR3 is TGTGCCAGCAGAGGGGCCTCCTACGAGCAGTACTTC.

The CDR3 loop is CASSHLLSGRGDEQFF. The CDR3 DNA is TGTGCCAGCAGCCACCTCCTAAGCGGGAGAGGCGATGAGCAGTTCTTC. The chain recombines TRBV14 with TRBJ2-1, with 8 bases that match TRBD2. The V and J ends lost 3 bases and 8 bases, in that order; junction bases with no gene match: 12. Germline V CDR1 and CDR2: SGHDN, FVKESK. The CDR3 runs 16 residues.

Here the CDR3 DNA reads TGTGCCAGCAGCTTAATTCCCTCCACTAGCGGGAGAGCCGGAGAGACCCAGTACTTC. Amino acid sequence: CASSLIPSTSGRAGETQYF. The V call is TRBV7-3, the J call TRBJ2-5; 11 nucleotides agree with TRBD2. The CDR3 loop spans 19 amino acids. Trimming at V came to 1 base and at J to 4 bases, leaving 14 bases not matched to a gene. The germline gives CDR1 SGHTA, CDR2 FQGTGA.

CDR3 DNA: TGTGCCAGCTCTCGGCAGGGCGGAGAAAATCAGCCCCAGCATTTT. This codes for CASSRQGGENQPQHF. The chain links TRBV2 to TRBJ1-5; maybe TRBD1 (5 bases). V lost 8 bases to trimming and J lost 4 bases, with 18 bases between them. Germline V gene data show CDR1 as SNHLY and CDR2 as FYNNEI. The CDR3 covers 15 residues.

This sequence joins TRBV5-1 and TRBJ2-7; maybe TRBD1 (6 bases). V shed 2 bases and J shed 7 bases, with 22 bases lying between them. The CDR3 sequence is 16 residues long. Germline V gene lookup returns CDR1 SGHRS and CDR2 YFSETQ. This chain's CDR3 is CASSFRQGSSRWEQYF. The CDR3 bases are TGCGCCAGCAGCTTTAGGCAGGGGTCTTCTAGGTGGGAGCAGTACTTC. The variable domain in full, completed from reference TRBV5-1 and TRBJ2-7, reads KAGVTQTPRYLIKTRGQQVTLSCSPISGHRSVSWYQQTPGQGLQFLFEYFSETQRNKGNFPGRFSGRQFSNSRSEMNVSTLELGDSALYLCASSFRQGSSRWEQYFGPGTRLTVT.

The rearrangement links TRBV30 to TRBJ1-2; D unresolved. The length of the CDR3 is 13 residues. From germline, CDR1 is GTSNPN and CDR2 SVGIG (reference sequence). Trimming took 0 bases from V and 2 from J, leaving 7 bases between them. This chain's CDR3 is CAWSVLSNYGYTF. The CDR3 DNA sequence: TGTGCCTGGAGTGTACTGTCGAACTATGGCTACACCTTC.

The chain carries TRBV5-1 and TRBJ2-5; 14 bases align to TRBD2. Germline-derived CDR1 and CDR2 are SGHRS and YFSETQ. CDR3 length equals 16 residues. V shed 3 bases and J 3 bases; nucleotides not matched to a gene: 4. As DNA, the CDR3 is TGCGCCAGCAGCTCCCCGGGACTAGCGGGAGAAGAGACCCAGTACTTC. Translated, it gives CASSSPGLAGEETQYF.

This clone was observed a single time. This chain connects TRBV7-6 to TRBJ2-7; TRBD1 agrees at 10 bases. Trimming removed 5 bases from V and 2 bases from J; junction bases left unmatched: 6. CDR3 size: 15 residues. Looked up from germline, CDR1 is SGHVS and CDR2 is FNYEAQ. The CDR3 bases are TGTGCCAGCAGCCCTCCCGGACAGGGGGCCTACGAGCAGTACTTC. As protein: CASSPPGQGAYEQYF.

The chain joins TRBV5-1 to TRBJ2-7; 8 nucleotides agree with TRBD2. Germline assignment: CDR1 SGHRS and CDR2 YFSETQ. This CDR3 region has 16 residues. The V gene end was trimmed by 4 bases and the J gene end by 1 base; junction bases not matched to a gene: 10. The CDR3 DNA is TGCGCCAGCAGCGATAGGACCACTAGCGGATCCTACGAGCAGTACTTC. It yields the protein CASSDRTTSGSYEQYF.

The rearrangement links TRBV27 to TRBJ2-3, with 7 nucleotides matching TRBD2. The CDR3 totals 16 residues. The V and J ends lost 2 bases and 4 bases, in that order; junction bases with no gene match: 9. The V gene's germline CDR1 is MNHEY and CDR2 SMNVEV (reference sequence). The CDR3 nucleotides are TGTGCCAGCAGTTTAAATCGCGGGAGCTGGGCAGATACGCAGTATTTT. Translating it yields CASSLNRGSWADTQYF.

The chain joins TRBV6-5 to TRBJ1-1, with a weak D call TRBD1 (5 bases). Germline values: CDR1 MNHEY, CDR2 SVGAGI. CDR3 length equals 14 residues. Trimming stripped 6 bases from V and 4 bases from J, with 15 bases between. The DNA of the CDR3 is TGTGCCAGCAGAAGAAAGGGGTACAGCACTGAAGCTTTCTTT. This encodes CASRRKGYSTEAFF.

This clone has a single count. The chain carries TRBV5-1 and TRBJ1-1; tentative D call: TRBD1 (6 bases). V lost 3 bases, J lost 1 base, and 10 bases lay in between. This CDR3 has 14 amino acids. CDR1 is SGHRS, CDR2 YFSETQ, per germline. The DNA of the CDR3 is TGCGCCAGCAGCTCCCGGGACAAGAACACTGAAGCTTTCTTT. Its translation: CASSSRDKNTEAFF.

The V call is TRBV18, the J call TRBJ2-7; 7 nucleotides line up with TRBD2. There are 15 residues in the CDR3. From germline, CDR1 is KGHSH and CDR2 LQKENI. The V gene end was trimmed by 1 base and the J gene end by 2 bases; junction bases not matched to a gene: 5. CDR3 nucleotide sequence: TGTGCCAGCTCACCACAAAAGGGGACTACCTACGAGCAGTACTTC. Its protein product is CASSPQKGTTYEQYF.

The chain has TRBV19 and TRBJ1-3, with D possibly matching TRBD1 (5 bases). The V end was cut by 4 bases, the J end by 4 bases, with 11 bases between. The CDR3 has 14 residues. Germline CDR1 and CDR2: LNHDA and SQIVND (reference sequence). The CDR3, as DNA: TGTGCCAGTAGTACCGGGACTGCAGGAAACACCATATATTTT. Protein: CASSTGTAGNTIYF.

The rearrangement joins TRBV11-3 to TRBJ2-3; D may be TRBD1 (6 bases). The CDR3 consists of 13 residues. Deletions cut 3 bases from V and 4 bases from J, with 8 bases between. The germline V gene has CDR1 SGHNT and CDR2 YENEEA. The CDR3 nucleotides read TGTGCCAGCAGCTTGGGGGCCGCAGATACGCAGTATTTT. It yields the protein CASSLGAADTQYF.

The rearrangement joins TRBV15 to TRBJ2-1, with 12 bases lining up with TRBD2. Germline CDR1 reads LNHNV; CDR2 reads YYDKDF (reference sequence). The CDR3 covers 21 residues. The J segment lost 4 bases and the V segment lost 1 base, leaving 17 bases of the junction unmatched. The CDR3 nucleotides read TGTGCCACCAGCAGAGCCCGGGGATTTGCGACTAGCGGGAGTGGATACAATGAGCAGTTCTTC. The encoded protein is CATSRARGFATSGSGYNEQFF.

As for this clone: The junction and the germline gene differ at one end; a read error may be behind it. This sequence joins TRBV7-9 and TRBJ2-2; TRBD2 might be the D (6 bases). The V gene's germline CDR1 is SEHNR and CDR2 FQNEAQ (reference sequence). The CDR3 contains 17 residues. The CDR3 spells CSSSLGLAGSSTGELFF. In nucleotides, the CDR3 is TGTTCCAGCAGCTTAGGGTTGGCGGGATCAAGCACCGGGGAGCTGTTTTTT. The variable domain in full, with the rest retrieved from reference TRBV7-9 and TRBJ2-2, is DTGVSQNPRHKITKRGQNVTFRCDPISEHNRLYWYRQTLGQGPEFLTYFQNEAQLEKSRLLSDRFSAERPKGSFSTLEIQRTEQGDSAMYLCSSSLGLAGSSTGELFFGEGSRLTVL.

As DNA, the CDR3 is TGCAGCGTGGACCGGGACAGCTACAATGAGCAGTTCTTC. The encoded protein is CSVDRDSYNEQFF. The gene calls are TRBV29-1 and TRBJ2-1, with 7 bases that match TRBD1. CDR1 is SQVTM, CDR2 ANQGSEA, per germline. With V trimmed by 6 bases and J by 3 bases, 5 bases remained unmatched. The CDR3 extends over 13 amino acids.

This rearrangement joins TRBV28 to TRBJ2-7, with a weak D call TRBD2 (6 bases). V lost 3 bases and J 2 bases, leaving 14 bases between the germline ends. Looked up from germline, CDR1 is MDHEN and CDR2 is SYDVKM. The CDR3 covers 15 residues. The CDR3 protein is CASSLWEVSAYEQYF. The CDR3 nucleotides are TGTGCCAGCAGTTTGTGGGAGGTCTCCGCCTACGAGCAGTACTTC.

The V and J genes are TRBV5-6 and TRBJ2-7; tentative D call: TRBD2 (5 bases). Trimming took 3 bases from V and 3 from J, leaving 16 bases between them. There are 15 residues in the CDR3. Looked up from germline, CDR1 is SGHDT and CDR2 is YYEEEE. CDR3 amino acids: CASSSPRGARYEQYF. CDR3 bases: TGTGCCAGCAGCTCTCCACGGGGAGCACGCTACGAGCAGTACTTC.

This clone showed up just a few times. V usage is TRBV27 and J usage is TRBJ2-3; the D is unclear. With 10 bases removed from V and 3 bases from J, the gap between germline ends came to 23 bases. The CDR3 totals 16 residues. The V gene's germline CDR1 is MNHEY and CDR2 SMNVEV (reference sequence). Written as DNA, the CDR3 is TGTGCCACCATCCCTCGCGTCCCTACTCCGACAGATACGCAGTATTTT. Translating it yields CATIPRVPTPTDTQYF.